These 14 T cell receptor beta chains were sequenced from one sample in a study of cytomegalovirus exposure and HLA in healthy donors. The PCR ran on 60 Vbeta and 13 Jbeta primers. Using immunoSEQ multiplex PCR, the repertoire was profiled, and TCRdb retains in-frame clones only, with some absent. The data show approximately 290,000 clones, about 80% seen once. Specimen: PBMCs. Receptor source: a girl aged 2 to 9 in good health and CMV-seronegative.

The V call is TRBV11-3, the J call TRBJ2-4; D might be TRBD1 (5 bases). There are 17 residues in the CDR3. CDR1 and CDR2 from the germline V gene are SGHNT and YENEEA. V dropped 5 bases and J dropped 0 bases, with 17 bases sitting between them. CDR3 sequence reads: CASSNRDSFLAKNIQYF. The CDR3 DNA reads as TGTGCCAGCAGCAATCGTGACAGCTTCCTAGCCAAAAACATTCAGTACTTC.

The CDR3 sequence is CASSQDLTDTQYF. The DNA for the CDR3 is TGCGCCAGCAGCCAAGATCTAACAGATACGCAGTATTTT. The chain joins TRBV4-1 to TRBJ2-3, with D unclear. CDR3 length: 13 amino acids. The germline V and J ends were trimmed by 0 bases and 3 bases, with 4 bases remaining between them. CDR1 MGHRA and CDR2 YSYEKL come from the germline V gene.

This rearrangement joins TRBV7-6 to TRBJ1-1; D not certain. V was trimmed by 2 bases and J by 1 base, leaving 8 bases between them. Germline CDR1 reads SGHVS; CDR2 reads FNYEAQ. The CDR3 covers 14 residues. The CDR3 DNA reads as TGTGCCAGCAGCTTAAGCGGGGAGAACACTGAAGCTTTCTTT. It is translated as CASSLSGENTEAFF. Using reference TRBV7-6 and TRBJ1-1 for the parts outside the CDR3, the full variable domain is GAGVSQSPRYKVTKRGQDVALRCDPISGHVSLYWYRQALGQGPEFLTYFNYEAQQDKSGLPNDRFSAERPEGSISTLTIQRTEQRDSAMYRCASSLSGENTEAFFGQGTRLTVV.

This chain connects TRBV27 to TRBJ2-7; the match to TRBD2 covers 9 bases. The V and J ends lost 4 bases and 6 bases, in that order; junction bases with no gene match: 10. The CDR3 is 15 residues long. In germline, CDR1 is MNHEY, CDR2 SMNVEV (reference sequence). The CDR3 sequence: CASSWGGGALVEQYF. CDR3 DNA: TGTGCCAGCAGTTGGGGCGGGGGGGCCTTAGTCGAGCAGTACTTC.

V gene TRBV5-1 combines with J gene TRBJ2-7; D may be TRBD2 (6 bases). CDR3 length: 14 amino acids. Germline lookup yields CDR1 SGHRS and CDR2 YFSETQ. V was trimmed by 4 bases and J by 3 bases, leaving 14 bases between them. The CDR3 DNA sequence: TGCGCCAGCAGCCCCCGCGGGACGAGCTACGAGCAGTACTTC. This gives the protein CASSPRGTSYEQYF.

V and J are TRBV9 and TRBJ1-1, with TRBD1 matching over 8 bases. Germline V gives CDR1 SGDLS, CDR2 YYNGEE. The CDR3 runs 16 residues. The junction had 10 bases not matched to a gene; V was cut back by 3 bases and J by 3 bases. CDR3 DNA: TGTGCCAGCAGCGGATGGGGACAGGCCGGGGACACTGAAGCTTTCTTT. This encodes CASSGWGQAGDTEAFF.

The genes are TRBV10-3 and TRBJ2-2, with TRBD2 matching over 8 bases. J lost 0 bases, V lost 6 bases, and 15 bases had no gene match. Germline CDR1 reads ENHRY; CDR2 reads SYGVKD. The CDR3 totals 19 residues. CDR3: CAIRPPAGDPFANTGELFF. CDR3 nucleotides: TGTGCCATCAGGCCCCCAGCGGGGGACCCGTTCGCGAACACCGGGGAGCTGTTTTTT.

The V gene is TRBV13, the J gene TRBJ2-1; 11 nucleotides line up with TRBD2. Trimming cost V 7 bases and J 8 bases; bases outside gene matches: 16. Germline CDR1 reads PRHDT; CDR2 reads FYEKMQ (reference sequence). The CDR3 spans 17 residues. The CDR3 nucleotides read TGTGCCAGCACCGAAAGGAGACTAGCGGGAATCTTTTATGAGCAGTTCTTC. This codes for CASTERRLAGIFYEQFF.

This clone has a single count. This chain connects TRBV30 to TRBJ1-3; D is unresolved. Germline lookup yields CDR1 GTSNPN and CDR2 SVGIG (reference sequence). V was pared by 0 bases and J by 8 bases, with 11 bases between. CDR3 size: 13 residues. This CDR3 is CAWSVLPADTIYF. The CDR3 coding sequence is TGTGCCTGGAGTGTTCTCCCGGCGGACACCATATATTTT.

The chain couples TRBV15 to TRBJ2-3, with no clear D. Per germline, CDR1 LNHNV and CDR2 YYDKDF (reference sequence). The V gene lost 1 base and the J gene lost 0 bases, with 8 bases spanning the gap. This CDR3 region has 15 residues. The CDR3 loop reads CATSRAAESTDTQYF. The CDR3 region has the DNA TGTGCCACCAGCAGAGCCGCGGAGAGCACAGATACGCAGTATTTT.

The chain links TRBV6-1 to TRBJ2-3, with a tentative D call TRBD1 (7 bases). V lost 6 bases and J 2 bases, leaving 12 bases between the germline ends. CDR1 is MNHNS, CDR2 SASEGT, per germline. The length of the CDR3 is 14 residues. CDR3 sequence (DNA): TGTGCCAGCAGGGCAGGGGGGATCACAGATACGCAGTATTTT. Its translation: CASRAGGITDTQYF.

This rearrangement joins TRBV28 to TRBJ2-7; 9 nucleotides match TRBD1. Germline assignment: CDR1 MDHEN and CDR2 SYDVKM. The CDR3 has 14 amino acids. V shed 4 bases and J 6 bases; nucleotides not matched to a gene: 7. CDR3 sequence (DNA): TGTGCCAGCAGTTATCGGGACAGGGTAAGCGAGCAGTACTTC. It yields the protein CASSYRDRVSEQYF.

The chain links TRBV9 to TRBJ2-5; D might be TRBD1 (8 bases). Germline V gives CDR1 SGDLS, CDR2 YYNGEE. The CDR3 consists of 19 residues. The V and J ends lost 0 bases and 5 bases respectively, with 26 bases between them. The CDR3 DNA reads TGTGCCAGCAGCGTAGAACGGGAGGACAGGGCCAACCCTCGTGAGACCCAGTACTTC. It translates to CASSVEREDRANPRETQYF.

The chain joins TRBV27 to TRBJ2-3; 8 bases agree with TRBD1. The V gene's germline CDR1 is MNHEY and CDR2 SMNVEV (reference sequence). V dropped 5 bases and J dropped 6; count of bases not matched to a gene: 10. The CDR3 totals 15 residues. The CDR3 DNA reads as TGTGCCAGCAGTCGCCGGGACAGGCAATCGGATACGCAGTATTTT. Protein sequence: CASSRRDRQSDTQYF.